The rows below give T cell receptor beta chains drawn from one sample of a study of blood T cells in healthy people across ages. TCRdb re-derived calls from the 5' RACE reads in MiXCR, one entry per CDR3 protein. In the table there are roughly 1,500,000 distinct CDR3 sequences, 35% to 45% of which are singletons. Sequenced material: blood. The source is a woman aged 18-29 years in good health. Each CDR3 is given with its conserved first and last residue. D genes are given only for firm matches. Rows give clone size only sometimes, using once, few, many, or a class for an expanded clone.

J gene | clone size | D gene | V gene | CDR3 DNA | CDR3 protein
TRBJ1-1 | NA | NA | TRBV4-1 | TGCGCCAGCAGCCAAACCGCAGGGAACACTGAAGCTTTCTTT | CASSQTAGNTEAFF
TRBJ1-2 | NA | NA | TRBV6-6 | TGTGCCAGCAGGTCCGCGGGGGGGACTAGATATGGCTACACCTTC | CASRSAGGTRYGYTF
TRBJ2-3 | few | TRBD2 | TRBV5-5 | TGTGCCAGCAGCTCCACAGCGGCGGGAGAAGCAGATACGCAGTATTTT | CASSSTAAGEADTQYF
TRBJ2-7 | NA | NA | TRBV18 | TGTGCCAGCTCACCACCTGTGGGGGCCACCTACGAGCAGTACTTC | CASSPPVGATYEQYF
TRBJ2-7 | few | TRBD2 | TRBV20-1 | TGCAGTGCTAGGAAGCTAGCGGCAACCTACGAGCAGTACTTC | CSARKLAATYEQYF
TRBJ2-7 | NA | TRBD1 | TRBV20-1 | TGCAGTGCTAGAAACACAGGGGGCCACGAGCAGTACTTC | CSARNTGGHEQYF
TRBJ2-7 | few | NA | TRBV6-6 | TGTGCCAGCAGTTTCAGCCGGGACTCCGTATCCTACGAGCAGTACTTC | CASSFSRDSVSYEQYF
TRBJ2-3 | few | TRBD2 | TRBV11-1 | TGTGCCAGCAGCTTTAAACCGGGACTAGCGGGGGGAACTAGCACAGATACGCAGTATTTT | CASSFKPGLAGGTSTDTQYF
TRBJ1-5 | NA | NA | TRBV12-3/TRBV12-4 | TGTGCCAGCAGTTTGCCGGGGGCCGGGCAGCCCCAGCATTTT | CASSLPGAGQPQHF
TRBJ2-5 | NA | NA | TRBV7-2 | TGTGCCAGCAGCTTAGTCGGCCAGGCCCCGGAGTACTTC | CASSLVGQAPEYF
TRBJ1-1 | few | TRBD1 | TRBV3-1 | TGTGCCAGCAGCCAACAAGGGGACAGGGTGGCTTTCTTT | CASSQQGDRVAFF
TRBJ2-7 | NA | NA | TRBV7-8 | TGTGCCAGCAGCTTAGGCGCCGGGACGGACACCTACGAGCAGTACTTC | CASSLGAGTDTYEQYF